A selection of T cell receptor beta chains follows, all from one sample in a study of shared clonotypes between healthy human individuals. The assay was immunoSEQ multiplex PCR, and TCRdb's table has in-frame clones only and misses some. The repertoire holds about 680,000 clones, with about two thirds as singletons. The specimen sequenced was memory CD4+ T cells sorted from blood. The origin of the receptors is a woman younger than 45 in good health. The CDR3 runs from the conserved cysteine through the conserved F or W. A D gene is named only where the DNA matches it firmly. A clone size is listed for some rows: how often the clone was seen (once, few, many), or a class if it is expanded.

clone size,D gene,J gene,V gene,CDR3 length,CDR3 protein,CDR3 DNA
.,.,TRBJ2-7,TRBV5-1,13,CASSLVGLWEQYF,TGCGCCAGCAGCTTGGTTGGGCTCTGGGAGCAGTACTTC
.,.,TRBJ1-1,TRBV6-4,19,CASSDRQKRGPPSCTEAFF,TGTGCCAGCAGTGACCGGCAAAAAAGGGGCCCACCAAGTTGCACTGAAGCTTTCTTT
few,TRBD1,TRBJ1-2,TRBV7-2,13,CASSPTGARGYTF,TGTGCCAGCAGCCCCACAGGGGCCAGGGGCTACACCTTC
.,.,TRBJ2-3,TRBV2,14,CAGGILPGADTQYF,TGTGCCGGAGGTATTTTGCCCGGCGCAGATACGCAGTATTTT
.,.,TRBJ1-1,TRBV9,17,CASSVARVGKMNTEAFF,TGTGCCAGCAGCGTAGCGAGGGTGGGTAAAATGAACACTGAAGCTTTCTTT
.,TRBD1,TRBJ2-5,TRBV7-8,13,CASSYPRGETQYF,TGTGCCAGCAGTTACCCCAGGGGGGAGACCCAGTACTTC
.,TRBD2,TRBJ2-1,TRBV11-3,14,CASSQRTSGSEQFF,TGTGCCAGCAGCCAACGGACTAGCGGGAGCGAGCAGTTCTTC
.,.,TRBJ2-7,TRBV7-9,14,CASSLDIEGYEQYF,TGTGCCAGCAGCTTAGACATTGAGGGCTACGAGCAGTACTTC
.,TRBD2,TRBJ2-7,TRBV27,16,CASSRTGTSVTYEQYF,TGTGCCAGCAGTCGGACCGGGACTAGCGTAACCTACGAGCAGTACTTC
.,.,TRBJ1-2,TRBV28,15,CASSLSTHGDGGYTF,TGTGCCAGCAGTTTAAGTACCCACGGGGACGGAGGCTACACCTTC
.,TRBD2,TRBJ2-2,TRBV18,17,CASSPGTSGSFTGELFF,TGTGCCAGCTCACCGGGGACTAGCGGGAGTTTTACCGGGGAGCTGTTTTTT
.,.,TRBJ2-1,TRBV4-2,12,CASSQASNEQFF,TGTGCCAGCAGCCAGGCCTCCAATGAGCAGTTCTTC
.,TRBD1,TRBJ2-3,TRBV27,14,CASSRAGGQVTQYF,TGTGCCAGCAGCAGGGCAGGCGGACAGGTTACGCAGTATTTT
few,.,TRBJ2-7,TRBV28,15,CASSSHGAREDEQYF,TGTGCCAGCAGTTCTCATGGGGCCAGGGAGGACGAGCAGTACTTC
.,TRBD2,TRBJ2-1,TRBV11-2,13,CASSSQSSGEQFF,TGTGCCAGCAGCAGCCAATCTAGCGGTGAGCAGTTCTTC
.,.,TRBJ2-2,TRBV5-1,14,CASRGIGSTGELFF,TGCGCCAGCAGAGGCATCGGGAGCACCGGGGAGCTGTTTTTT
.,TRBD1,TRBJ1-2,TRBV27,13,CASRQQGLYGYTF,TGTGCCAGCAGACAACAGGGGCTCTATGGCTACACCTTC
.,.,TRBJ2-7,TRBV15,14,CATSRITDRVEQYF,TGTGCCACCAGCAGAATCACCGATAGAGTCGAGCAGTACTTC
.,TRBD1,TRBJ2-7,TRBV19,16,CASRSIGTGGWGEQYF,TGTGCCAGTAGATCCATCGGGACAGGGGGTTGGGGCGAGCAGTACTTC
.,TRBD2,TRBJ2-1,TRBV15,14,CATSGWLAAGEQFF,TGTGCCACCAGCGGTTGGCTAGCGGCGGGTGAGCAGTTCTTC
.,.,TRBJ2-3,TRBV18,15,CASSPPSRITDTQYF,TGTGCCAGCTCACCACCATCCCGGATCACAGATACGCAGTATTTT
.,.,TRBJ2-2,TRBV6-5,13,CASSPRITGELFF,TGTGCCAGCAGTCCAAGGATCACCGGGGAGCTGTTTTTT
.,.,TRBJ2-2,TRBV20-1,11,CSAIAAGELFF,TGCAGTGCCATCGCGGCCGGGGAGCTGTTTTTT
.,.,TRBJ2-3,TRBV7-8,16,CASSADSGYYTDTQYF,TGTGCCAGCAGCGCGGATTCAGGGTACTACACAGATACGCAGTATTTT
.,.,TRBJ2-1,TRBV7-2,13,CASSLFLRNEQFF,TGTGCCAGCAGCTTATTTCTCCGGAATGAGCAGTTCTTC
.,.,TRBJ1-1,TRBV5-4,13,CASSLGRNTEAFF,TGTGCCAGCAGCTTGGGACGTAACACTGAAGCTTTCTTT
few,.,TRBJ2-5,TRBV11-2,14,CASSLARIRESQYF,TGTGCCAGCAGCTTAGCCCGGATAAGAGAGTCCCAGTACTTC
many,.,TRBJ2-7,TRBV27,13,CASSTRAYYEQYF,TGTGCCAGCAGTACAAGGGCCTACTACGAGCAGTACTTC
.,.,TRBJ2-7,TRBV20-1,11,CSARGLSEQYF,TGCAGTGCTAGGGGATTATCCGAGCAGTACTTC
.,.,TRBJ1-1,TRBV19,15,CASTSIQAMNTEAFF,TGTGCCAGTACCTCCATACAGGCGATGAACACTGAAGCTTTCTTT
.,.,TRBJ2-7,TRBV27,13,CASSEGSWYEQYF,TGTGCCAGCAGCGAGGGGTCTTGGTACGAGCAGTACTTC
.,.,TRBJ2-2,TRBV10-3,14,CAISGVVGTGELFF,TGTGCCATCAGTGGAGTGGTCGGGACCGGGGAGCTGTTTTTT
.,.,TRBJ2-2,TRBV6-5,15,CASSYTPSNTGELFF,TGTGCCAGCAGTTATACCCCATCGAACACCGGGGAGCTGTTTTTT
.,.,TRBJ2-3,TRBV29-1,13,CSVVYRVTDTQYF,TGCAGCGTTGTGTACAGGGTAACAGATACGCAGTATTTT
.,.,TRBJ1-1,TRBV11-2,13,CASSYYENTEAFF,TGTGCCAGCAGCTACTACGAGAACACTGAAGCTTTCTTT
few,.,TRBJ2-1,TRBV5-6,15,CASGRPRQINNEQFF,TGTGCCAGCGGCCGGCCCCGGCAAATTAACAATGAGCAGTTCTTC
once,TRBD2,TRBJ2-1,TRBV7-8,19,CASSPFGSGGSVVYNEQFF,TGTGCCAGCAGTCCATTTGGGAGCGGGGGTTCCGTGGTCTACAATGAGCAGTTCTTC
few,.,TRBJ1-3,TRBV7-9,13,CASTPNWGNTIYF,TGTGCCAGCACCCCAAATTGGGGAAACACCATATATTTT
.,TRBD2,TRBJ2-1,TRBV6-1,15,CASSGPGLAGFAQFF,TGTGCCAGCAGTGGACCGGGACTAGCGGGATTTGCGCAGTTCTTC
many,.,TRBJ1-1,TRBV28,13,CASSLGQQLVAFF,TGTGCCAGCAGTTTAGGACAACAATTGGTAGCTTTCTTT
.,.,TRBJ1-3,TRBV5-5,15,CASSTDASSGNTIYF,TGTGCCAGCAGCACCGACGCGAGCTCTGGAAACACCATATATTTT
many,.,TRBJ2-2,TRBV7-2,16,CASSFKRARGTGELFF,TGTGCCAGCAGCTTTAAGAGAGCTCGAGGCACCGGGGAGCTGTTTTTT
.,.,TRBJ2-3,TRBV6-4,13,CASSELQGDTQYF,TGTGCCAGCAGCGAACTTCAGGGGGATACGCAGTATTTT
many,TRBD1,TRBJ2-7,TRBV5-1,14,CASSAEQGRYEQYF,TGCGCCAGCAGCGCAGAACAGGGGCGCTACGAGCAGTACTTC
.,TRBD2,TRBJ2-3,TRBV7-8,17,CASSLVTSLAGLYTQYF,TGTGCCAGCAGCTTAGTGACGAGTCTAGCGGGACTTTATACGCAGTATTTT